The entry that follows covers one TCR beta chain sequence. The CDR3 runs 15 residues. V was pared by 8 bases and J by 10 bases, with 13 bases of the junction left unmatched. Germline CDR1 reads LNHDA; CDR2 reads SQIVND (reference sequence). PCR amplification relied on 60 Vbeta primers (plus 13 Jbeta primers). Sequenced by immunoSEQ multiplex PCR; TCRdb stores in-frame clones only, minus some. The top ten clones hold roughly 0.99% of a sample with roughly 150,000 clones, approximately 78% of them seen once. This sample was taken from a study of cytomegalovirus exposure and HLA in healthy donors. The receptor comes from a girl aged 2 to 10 in good health and CMV-seropositive. The J gene is TRBJ2-1, the V gene TRBV19; TRBD2 matches at 11 bases. Sequencing was carried out using PBMCs. The CDR3 here is CASAHLLAGGEEQFF. In DNA form, the CDR3 reads TGTGCCAGTGCCCATCTTCTAGCGGGAGGAGAGGAGCAGTTCTTC.